This T cell receptor (beta chain) was captured by sequencing in a study of blood T cells in healthy people across ages. General study findings and limits: Long-lived and aged donors differed, with more naive CD4+ cells and higher diversity in the long-lived.

This clonotype was found a few times. Its target is unknown. Deletions cut 5 bases from V and 9 bases from J, with 14 bases between. This CDR3 comprises 14 residues. Germline CDR1 SGHTA, CDR2 FQGNSA. PCR was performed a second time for about 6 to 12 cycles using a sample-barcoded 5' primer and a J-beta primer mix. MiXCR, run by TCRdb on the 5' RACE reads, gives a single entry per CDR3 protein. The table shows roughly 930,000 distinct CDR3 sequences, with 40% to 60% occurring only once. The TCR comes from a man aged 25-45 years in good health. This chain links TRBV7-2 with TRBJ1-6, with a possible D match to TRBD1 (5 bases). The specimen sequenced was blood. The CDR3 region is CASSPIRGGSPLHF. DNA for the CDR3: TGTGCCAGCAGCCCAATTCGGGGGGGTTCACCCCTCCACTTT.